This TCR beta chain was documented in a study of T cells in localized non-small cell lung cancer. The method was immunoSEQ multiplex PCR; TCRdb's version includes in-frame clones alone and lacks a portion of them. The sample has approximately 4,000 clones; more than 25% are singletons. The V gene's germline CDR1 is LNHNV and CDR2 YYDKDF (reference sequence). V gave up 5 bases and J gave up 0 bases, with 7 bases separating them. This CDR3 is 14 amino acids long. The chain links TRBV15 to TRBJ1-4; a possible D gene is TRBD1 (5 bases). This material consisted of lung tumor tissue, taken before any cancer treatment. This receptor was taken from a man aged 40 to 70 with stage II lung adenocarcinoma. The CDR3 spells CATSEGTTNEKLFF. The CDR3 DNA reads as TGTGCCACCAGCGAGGGGACAACTAATGAAAAACTGTTTTTT.